This T cell receptor (beta chain) is from a study of blood T cell repertoires in COVID-19. TCRdb's table, derived via immunoSEQ multiplex PCR, lists solely in-frame clones and lacks some. The sample lists more than 55,000 clones, more than 80% occurring once. This TCR was sampled from a woman older than 75 with acute or convalescent COVID-19. Sequencing was performed on peripheral blood.

CDR3 loop: CASSPGQGAGVGLPMNTEAFF. The CDR3 DNA is TGTGCCAGCAGCCCTGGACAGGGCGCGGGGGTTGGGTTACCAATGAACACTGAAGCTTTCTTT. The V gene is TRBV4-2, the J gene TRBJ1-1; 8 nucleotides line up with TRBD1. Germline V gene data show CDR1 as LGHNA and CDR2 as YNFKEQ. The V and J ends lost 4 bases and 0 bases, in that order; junction bases with no gene match: 22. The length of the CDR3 is 21 residues.